This note documents a single TCR beta chain sequence. The antigen is undetermined. This sample was included in a study of shared clonotypes between healthy human individuals. Sequenced by immunoSEQ multiplex PCR; TCRdb stores in-frame clones only, minus some. This table holds under 850,000 clones, about 92% found once. Naive CD8 isolation took CD45RO-negative cells positively selected for CCR7 and excluded terminally differentiated effector memory CD45RA+ cells. Findings of the study overall: Of the naive CD4 clonotypes, approximately 5% were shared across several donors. Generally, estimated richness proved larger in naive subsets than it did in memory subsets. Exclusively blood specimens were collected; tissue repertoires likely differ.

The CDR3 consists of 14 residues. Germline CDR1 reads LNHDA; CDR2 reads SQIVND (reference sequence). The trim removed 3 bases at V and 3 bases at J, leaving 5 bases unmatched. The chain employs TRBV19 and TRBJ2-7; 7 positions agree with TRBD1. The sequence was obtained from a man younger than 40 in good health. Sequences were obtained from naive CD8+ T cells sorted from blood. CDR3 in DNA: TGTGCCAGTAGTATCCAAGGGGGCTTCTACGAGCAGTACTTC. This encodes CASSIQGGFYEQYF. The variable domain in full, with the rest retrieved from reference TRBV19 and TRBJ2-7, is DGGITQSPKYLFRKEGQNVTLSCEQNLNHDAMYWYRQDPGQGLRLIYYSQIVNDFQKGDIAEGYSVSREKKESFPLTVTSAQKNPTAFYLCASSIQGGFYEQYFGPGTRLTVT.